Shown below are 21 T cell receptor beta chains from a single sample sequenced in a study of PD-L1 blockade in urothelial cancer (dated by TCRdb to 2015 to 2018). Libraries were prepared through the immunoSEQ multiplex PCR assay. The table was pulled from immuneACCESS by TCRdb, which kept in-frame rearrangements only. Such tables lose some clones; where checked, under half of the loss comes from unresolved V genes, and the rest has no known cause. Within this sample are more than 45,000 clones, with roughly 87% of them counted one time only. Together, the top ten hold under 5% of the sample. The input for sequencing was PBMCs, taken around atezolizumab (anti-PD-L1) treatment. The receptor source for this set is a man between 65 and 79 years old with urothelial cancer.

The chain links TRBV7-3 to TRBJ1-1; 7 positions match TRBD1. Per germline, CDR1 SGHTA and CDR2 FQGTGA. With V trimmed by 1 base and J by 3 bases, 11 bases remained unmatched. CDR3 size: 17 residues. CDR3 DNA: TGTGCCAGCAGCTTAAACGGCCAGGGGGTTGGAGACACTGAAGCTTTCTTT. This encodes CASSLNGQGVGDTEAFF.

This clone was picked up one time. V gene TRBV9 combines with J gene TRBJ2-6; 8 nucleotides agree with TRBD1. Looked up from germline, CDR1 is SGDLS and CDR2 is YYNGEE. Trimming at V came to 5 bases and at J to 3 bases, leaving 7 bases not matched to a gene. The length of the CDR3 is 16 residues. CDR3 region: CASRRQGNRGANVLTF. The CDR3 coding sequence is TGTGCCAGCAGGAGACAGGGGAATCGTGGGGCCAACGTCCTGACTTTC.

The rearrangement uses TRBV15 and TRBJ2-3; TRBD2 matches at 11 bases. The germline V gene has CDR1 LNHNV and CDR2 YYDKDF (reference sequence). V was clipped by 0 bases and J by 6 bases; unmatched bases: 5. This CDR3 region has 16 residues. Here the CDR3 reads CATSRDYSGRGDTQYF. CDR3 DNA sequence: TGTGCCACCAGCAGAGATTATAGCGGGAGGGGTGATACGCAGTATTTT. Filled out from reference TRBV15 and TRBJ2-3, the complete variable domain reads DAMVIQNPRYQVTQFGKPVTLSCSQTLNHNVMYWYQQKSSQAPKLLFHYYDKDFNNEADTPDNFQSRRPNTSFCFLDIRSPGLGDTAMYLCATSRDYSGRGDTQYFGPGTRLTVL.

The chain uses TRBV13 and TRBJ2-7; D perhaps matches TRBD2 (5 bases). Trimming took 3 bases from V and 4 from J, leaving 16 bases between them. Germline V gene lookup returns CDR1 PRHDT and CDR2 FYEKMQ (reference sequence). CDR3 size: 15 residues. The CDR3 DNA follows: TGTGCCAGCAGCTTGGGCAGACTACGGAGATACGAGCAGTACTTC. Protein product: CASSLGRLRRYEQYF.

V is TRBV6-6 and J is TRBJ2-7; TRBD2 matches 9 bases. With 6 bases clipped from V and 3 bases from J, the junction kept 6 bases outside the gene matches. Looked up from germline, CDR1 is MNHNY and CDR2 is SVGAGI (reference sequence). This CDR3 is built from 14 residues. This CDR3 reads CASSPLTSGYEQYF. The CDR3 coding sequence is TGTGCCAGCAGCCCCTTGACTAGCGGCTACGAGCAGTACTTC.

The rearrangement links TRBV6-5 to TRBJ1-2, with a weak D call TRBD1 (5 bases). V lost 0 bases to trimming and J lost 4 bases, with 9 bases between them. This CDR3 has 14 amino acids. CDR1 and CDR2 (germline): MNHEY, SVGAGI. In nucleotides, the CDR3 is TGTGCCAGCAGTTACTCTGTCAGGGCCTATGGCTACACCTTC. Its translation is CASSYSVRAYGYTF.

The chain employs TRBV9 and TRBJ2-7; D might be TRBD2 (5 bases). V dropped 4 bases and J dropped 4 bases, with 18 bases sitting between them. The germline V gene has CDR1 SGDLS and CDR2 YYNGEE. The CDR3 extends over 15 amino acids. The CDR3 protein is CASSRNQLAGYEQYF. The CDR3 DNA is TGTGCCAGCAGCAGGAATCAGCTAGCAGGATACGAGCAGTACTTC. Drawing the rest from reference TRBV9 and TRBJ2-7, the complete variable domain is DSGVTQTPKHLITATGQRVTLRCSPRSGDLSVYWYQQSLDQGLQFLIQYYNGEERAKGNILERFSAQQFPDLHSELNLSSLELGDSALYFCASSRNQLAGYEQYFGPGTRLTVT.

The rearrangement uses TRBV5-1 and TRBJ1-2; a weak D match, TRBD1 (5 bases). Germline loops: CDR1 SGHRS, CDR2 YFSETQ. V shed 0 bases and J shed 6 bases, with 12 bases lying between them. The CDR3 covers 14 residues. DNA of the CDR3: TGCGCCAGCAGCTTGGCGACAGAAGGAGATGGCTACACCTTC. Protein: CASSLATEGDGYTF. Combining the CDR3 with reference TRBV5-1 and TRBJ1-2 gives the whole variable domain KAGVTQTPRYLIKTRGQQVTLSCSPISGHRSVSWYQQTPGQGLQFLFEYFSETQRNKGNFPGRFSGRQFSNSRSEMNVSTLELGDSALYLCASSLATEGDGYTFGSGTRLTVV.

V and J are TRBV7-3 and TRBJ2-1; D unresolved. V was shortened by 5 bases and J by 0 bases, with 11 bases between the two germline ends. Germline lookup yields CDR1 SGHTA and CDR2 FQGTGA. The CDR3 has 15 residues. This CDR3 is CASSLYPSSYNEQFF. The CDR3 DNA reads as TGTGCCAGCAGCCTATACCCGAGCTCCTACAATGAGCAGTTCTTC. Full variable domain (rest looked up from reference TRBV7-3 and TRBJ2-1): GAGVSQTPSNKVTEKGKYVELRCDPISGHTALYWYRQSLGQGPEFLIYFQGTGAADDSGLPNDRFFAVRPEGSVSTLKIQRTERGDSAVYLCASSLYPSSYNEQFFGPGTRLTVL.

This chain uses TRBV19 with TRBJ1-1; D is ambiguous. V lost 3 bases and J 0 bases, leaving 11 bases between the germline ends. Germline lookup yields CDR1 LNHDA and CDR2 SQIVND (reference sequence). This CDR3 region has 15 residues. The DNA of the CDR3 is TGTGCCAGTAGTATCGGGAGGGCGGTGAACACTGAAGCTTTCTTT. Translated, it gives CASSIGRAVNTEAFF.

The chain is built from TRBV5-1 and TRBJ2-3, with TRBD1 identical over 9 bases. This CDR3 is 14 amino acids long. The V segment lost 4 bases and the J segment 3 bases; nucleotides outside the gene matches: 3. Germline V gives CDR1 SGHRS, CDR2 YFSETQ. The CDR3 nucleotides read TGCGCCAGCAGCATCGACAGGGGGACAGATACGCAGTATTTT. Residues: CASSIDRGTDTQYF.

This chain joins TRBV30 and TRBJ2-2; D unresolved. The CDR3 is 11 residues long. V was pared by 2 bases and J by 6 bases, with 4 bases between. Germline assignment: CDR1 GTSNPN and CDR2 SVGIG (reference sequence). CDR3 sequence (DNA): TGTGCCTGGAGTCGGGCCGGGGAGCTGTTTTTT. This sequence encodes CAWSRAGELFF. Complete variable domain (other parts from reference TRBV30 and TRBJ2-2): SQTIHQWPATLVQPVGSPLSLECTVEGTSNPNLYWYRQAAGRGLQLLFYSVGIGQISSEVPQNLSASRPQDRQFILSSKKLLLSDSGFYLCAWSRAGELFFGEGSRLTVL.

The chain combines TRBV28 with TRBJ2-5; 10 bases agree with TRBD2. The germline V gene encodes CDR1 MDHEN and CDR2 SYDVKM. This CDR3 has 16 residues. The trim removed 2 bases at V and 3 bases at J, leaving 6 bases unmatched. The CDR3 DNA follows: TGTGCCAGCAGTTTAGCTAGCGGGAGAGGAGAAGAGACCCAGTACTTC. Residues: CASSLASGRGEETQYF. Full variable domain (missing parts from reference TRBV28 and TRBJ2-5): DVKVTQSSRYLVKRTGEKVFLECVQDMDHENMFWYRQDPGLGLRLIYFSYDVKMKEKGDIPEGYSVSREKKERFSLILESASTNQTSMYLCASSLASGRGEETQYFGPGTRLLVL.

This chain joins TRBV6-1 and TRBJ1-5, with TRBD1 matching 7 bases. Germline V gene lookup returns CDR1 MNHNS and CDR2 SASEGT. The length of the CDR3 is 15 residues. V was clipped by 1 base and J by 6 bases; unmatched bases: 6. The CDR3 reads CASSEVAGGSQPQHF. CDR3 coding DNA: TGTGCCAGCAGTGAAGTGGCAGGGGGATCTCAGCCCCAGCATTTT.

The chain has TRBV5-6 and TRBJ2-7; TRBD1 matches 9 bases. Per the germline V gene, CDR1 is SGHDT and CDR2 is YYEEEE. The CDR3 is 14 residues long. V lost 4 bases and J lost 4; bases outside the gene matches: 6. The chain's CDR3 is CASSKDRGKYEQYF. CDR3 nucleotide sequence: TGTGCCAGCAGCAAGGACAGGGGAAAGTACGAGCAGTACTTC.

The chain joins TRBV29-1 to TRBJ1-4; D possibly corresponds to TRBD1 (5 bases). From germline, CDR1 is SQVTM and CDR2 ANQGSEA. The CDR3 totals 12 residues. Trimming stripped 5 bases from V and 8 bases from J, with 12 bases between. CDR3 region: CSVWGESEKLFF. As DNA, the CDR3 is TGCAGCGTTTGGGGGGAAAGCGAAAAACTGTTTTTT. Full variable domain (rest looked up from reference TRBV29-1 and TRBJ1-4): SAVISQKPSRDICQRGTSLTIQCQVDSQVTMMFWYRQQPGQSLTLIATANQGSEATYESGFVIDKFPISRPNLTFSTLTVSNMSPEDSSIYLCSVWGESEKLFFGSGTQLSVL.

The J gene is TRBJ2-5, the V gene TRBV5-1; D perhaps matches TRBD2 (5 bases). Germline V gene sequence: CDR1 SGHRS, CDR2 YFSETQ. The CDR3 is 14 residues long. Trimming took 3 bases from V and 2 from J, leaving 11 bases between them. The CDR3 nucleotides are TGCGCCAGCAGCTATACCGGGGTACAAGAGACCCAGTACTTC. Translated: CASSYTGVQETQYF.

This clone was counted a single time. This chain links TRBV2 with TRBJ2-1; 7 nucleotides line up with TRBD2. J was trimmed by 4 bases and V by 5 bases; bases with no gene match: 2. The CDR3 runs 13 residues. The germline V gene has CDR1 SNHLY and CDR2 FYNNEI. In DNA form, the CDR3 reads TGTGCCAGCAGTAGGGAGGGGTACAATGAGCAGTTCTTC. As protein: CASSREGYNEQFF.

This CDR3 is CASSQEGRDRVNTIYF. Written as DNA, the CDR3 is TGTGCCAGCAGCCAAGAGGGTCGGGACAGGGTAAACACCATATATTTT. V and J are TRBV4-2 and TRBJ1-3; 9 positions agree with TRBD1. The CDR3 extends over 16 amino acids. From germline, CDR1 is LGHNA and CDR2 YNFKEQ. Trimming removed 0 bases from V and 6 bases from J; junction bases left unmatched: 6.

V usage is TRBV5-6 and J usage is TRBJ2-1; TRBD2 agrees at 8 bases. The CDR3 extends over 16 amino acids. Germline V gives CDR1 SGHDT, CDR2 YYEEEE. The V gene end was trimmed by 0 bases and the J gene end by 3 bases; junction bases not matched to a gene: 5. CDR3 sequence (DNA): TGTGCCAGCAGCTTGGAAGCGGGAGCTATCTACAATGAGCAGTTCTTC. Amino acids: CASSLEAGAIYNEQFF. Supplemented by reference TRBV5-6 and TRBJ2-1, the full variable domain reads DAGVTQSPTHLIKTRGQQVTLRCSPKSGHDTVSWYQQALGQGPQFIFQYYEEEERQRGNFPDRFSGHQFPNYSSELNVNALLLGDSALYLCASSLEAGAIYNEQFFGPGTRLTVL.

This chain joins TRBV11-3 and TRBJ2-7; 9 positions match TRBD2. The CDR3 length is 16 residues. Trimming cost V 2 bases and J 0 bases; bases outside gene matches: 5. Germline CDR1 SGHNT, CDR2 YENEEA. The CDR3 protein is CASSLLAGLPSYEQYF. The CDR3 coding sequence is TGTGCCAGCAGCTTACTAGCGGGACTGCCCTCCTACGAGCAGTACTTC.